Shown below are 11 T cell receptor beta chains from a single sample sequenced in a study of CD8+ T cells in alopecia areata listed by TCRdb under 2018. The receptor library was made with the immunoSEQ multiplex PCR assay. For TCR sequencing, RNA was extracted from every sample and reverse transcribed into cDNA to serve as template. TCRdb limited this immuneACCESS table to in-frame rearrangements with V and J called. A share of clones is missing; checked studies link under half to unresolved V genes, and the rest is unexplained. The sample yields approximately 180,000 clones; roughly 60% were counted once. Under 20% of the sample is taken by the ten largest. This sample's treatment or condition label indicates: oral pan-JAK inhibitor, 5-10 mg twice daily. The starting material was CD4+ T cells sorted from blood, obtained between weeks 55 and 65, from a patient treated with tofacitinib. These receptors came from a human donor with alopecia areata.

J is TRBJ2-7 and V is TRBV15; weak D call: TRBD1 (5 bases). The V end lost 5 bases, the J end lost 4 bases, and 15 bases lay between the germline ends. The CDR3 is 14 residues long. In germline, CDR1 is LNHNV, CDR2 YYDKDF (reference sequence). The CDR3 loop reads CATSQGQNAYEQYF. The CDR3 DNA sequence: TGTGCCACCAGCCAAGGACAAAACGCTTACGAGCAGTACTTC.

The chain joins TRBV27 to TRBJ2-7, with 9 bases fitting TRBD1. The length of the CDR3 is 16 residues. Trimming at V came to 4 bases and at J to 5 bases, leaving 12 bases not matched to a gene. Germline CDR1 MNHEY, CDR2 SMNVEV (reference sequence). The DNA for the CDR3 is TGTGCCAGCAGTTCAGCTATACAGGGGGCGGATAACGAGCAGTACTTC. Protein: CASSSAIQGADNEQYF.

The chain combines TRBV25-1 with TRBJ2-7, with 8 nucleotides matching TRBD1. Germline V gives CDR1 MGHDK, CDR2 SYGVNS. The CDR3 consists of 15 residues. J was trimmed by 7 bases and V by 6 bases; bases with no gene match: 14. DNA for the CDR3: TGTGCCAGCAGCGCCCCTGGACAGGGCGTGTGGGAGCAGTACTTC. Translated, it gives CASSAPGQGVWEQYF.

CDR3 loop: CSARTGVTTYEQYF. The CDR3 DNA is TGCAGCGCACGTACAGGGGTCACCACCTACGAGCAGTACTTC. The chain employs TRBV29-1 and TRBJ2-7; 7 bases match TRBD1. From germline, CDR1 is SQVTM and CDR2 ANQGSEA. CDR3 size: 14 residues. The V gene end was trimmed by 7 bases and the J gene end by 2 bases; junction bases not matched to a gene: 11.

The rearrangement uses TRBV6-1 and TRBJ2-7; no definite D call. The CDR3 extends over 13 amino acids. V lost 3 bases to trimming and J lost 7 bases, with 13 bases between them. Germline values: CDR1 MNHNS, CDR2 SASEGT. CDR3 coding DNA: TGTGCCAGCAGTGATTTGTGGCCCAAGGAGCAGTACTTC. This codes for CASSDLWPKEQYF.

The table lists this clone with a few counts. The chain carries TRBV27 and TRBJ2-2; 8 bases fit TRBD2. Germline V gene data show CDR1 as MNHEY and CDR2 as SMNVEV (reference sequence). V shed 6 bases, J shed 5 bases, and the junction held 2 bases outside the gene matches. The CDR3 consists of 13 residues. The CDR3 DNA is TGTGCCAGCAGACGGGAGGGGACCGGGGAGCTGTTTTTT. The encoded protein is CASRREGTGELFF.

This clone turned up a few times. V and J are TRBV21-1 and TRBJ2-5; TRBD2 is the table's D call and was not checked against the DNA. TRBV21-1 is flagged as a pseudogene. The CDR3 is 12 residues long. In DNA form, the CDR3 reads TGTGCCAGCAGCAGAGGGTTGTCGACCCAGTACTTC. It translates to CASSRGLSTQYF.

The chain combines TRBV29-1 with TRBJ2-3; 8 bases align to TRBD2. Trimming at V came to 7 bases and at J to 6 bases, leaving 12 bases not matched to a gene. Germline loops: CDR1 SQVTM, CDR2 ANQGSEA. The CDR3 totals 14 residues. CDR3 in DNA: TGCAGCGCCCCACTTCGGGGGGGCCCTGATACGCAGTATTTT. It specifies CSAPLRGGPDTQYF.

The chain employs TRBV18 and TRBJ1-2; 9 nucleotides agree with TRBD1. The length of the CDR3 is 16 residues. J was trimmed by 4 bases and V by 2 bases; bases with no gene match: 8. Germline-derived CDR1 and CDR2 are KGHSH and LQKENI. This CDR3 reads CASSPVSPGQGYGYTF. For the CDR3, the DNA is TGTGCCAGCTCACCAGTGAGCCCGGGACAGGGCTATGGCTACACCTTC.

The chain links TRBV30 to TRBJ2-5, with 7 bases lining up with TRBD2. Germline CDR1 GTSNPN, CDR2 SVGIG (reference sequence). This CDR3 comprises 16 residues. The J segment lost 3 bases and the V segment lost 3 bases, leaving 13 bases of the junction unmatched. The CDR3 nucleotides are TGTGCCTGGAGACAAGTACAGCGGGGTGGTAAAGAGACCCAGTACTTC. Protein: CAWRQVQRGGKETQYF.

V and J are TRBV29-1 and TRBJ1-5, with 12 bases identical to TRBD1. J was trimmed by 0 bases and V by 6 bases; bases with no gene match: 6. The CDR3 extends over 16 amino acids. Germline V gives CDR1 SQVTM, CDR2 ANQGSEA. The CDR3 reads CSVAGQGANSNQPQHF. The CDR3 bases are TGCAGCGTAGCGGGACAGGGGGCTAATAGCAATCAGCCCCAGCATTTT.